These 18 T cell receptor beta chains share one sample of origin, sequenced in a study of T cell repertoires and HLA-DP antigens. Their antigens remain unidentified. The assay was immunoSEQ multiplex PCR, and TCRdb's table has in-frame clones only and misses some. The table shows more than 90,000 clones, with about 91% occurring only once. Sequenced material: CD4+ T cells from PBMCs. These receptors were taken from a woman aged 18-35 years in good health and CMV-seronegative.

The CDR3 protein is CANGLGQGVHEQYF. CDR3 in DNA: TGTGCCAACGGGCTGGGCCAGGGGGTTCACGAGCAGTACTTC. V and J are TRBV2 and TRBJ2-7, with TRBD1 identical over 7 bases. There are 14 residues in the CDR3. V was pared by 10 bases and J by 5 bases, with 14 bases of the junction left unmatched. Germline lookup yields CDR1 SNHLY and CDR2 FYNNEI.

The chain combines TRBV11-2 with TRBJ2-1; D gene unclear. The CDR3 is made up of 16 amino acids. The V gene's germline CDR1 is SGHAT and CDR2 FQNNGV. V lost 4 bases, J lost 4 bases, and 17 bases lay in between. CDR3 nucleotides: TGTGCCAGCAGCTCCTTTCTGGCTTTGGGTTACAATGAGCAGTTCTTC. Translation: CASSSFLALGYNEQFF.

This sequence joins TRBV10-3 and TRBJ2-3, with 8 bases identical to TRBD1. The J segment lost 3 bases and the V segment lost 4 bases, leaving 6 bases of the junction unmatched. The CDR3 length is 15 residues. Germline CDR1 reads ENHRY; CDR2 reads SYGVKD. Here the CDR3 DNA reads TGTGCCATCAGTGGTGGACAGGGACGGACAGATACGCAGTATTTT. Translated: CAISGGQGRTDTQYF.

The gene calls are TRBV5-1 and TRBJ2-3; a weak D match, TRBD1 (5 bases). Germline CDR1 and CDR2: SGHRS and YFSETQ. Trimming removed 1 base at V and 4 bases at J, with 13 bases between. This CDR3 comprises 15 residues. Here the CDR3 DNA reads TGCGCCAGCAGCTTGAGTATGCAGGGCCCAGATACGCAGTATTTT. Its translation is CASSLSMQGPDTQYF.

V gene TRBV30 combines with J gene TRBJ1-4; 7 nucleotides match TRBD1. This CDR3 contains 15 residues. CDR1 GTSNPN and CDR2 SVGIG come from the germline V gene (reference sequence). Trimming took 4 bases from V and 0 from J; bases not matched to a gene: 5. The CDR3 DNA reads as TGTGCCTGGACTCGACAGGGCCCAACTAATGAAAAACTGTTTTTT. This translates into CAWTRQGPTNEKLFF.

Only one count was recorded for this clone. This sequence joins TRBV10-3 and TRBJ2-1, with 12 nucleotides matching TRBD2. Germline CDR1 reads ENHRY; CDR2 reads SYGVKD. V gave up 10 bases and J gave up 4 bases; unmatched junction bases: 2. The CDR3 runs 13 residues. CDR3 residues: CATLAGGYNEQFF. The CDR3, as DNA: TGTGCCACCCTAGCGGGGGGGTACAATGAGCAGTTCTTC.

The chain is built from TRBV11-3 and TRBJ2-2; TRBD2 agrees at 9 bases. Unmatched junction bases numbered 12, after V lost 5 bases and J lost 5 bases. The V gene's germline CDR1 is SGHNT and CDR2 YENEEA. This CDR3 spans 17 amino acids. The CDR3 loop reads CASSPWALAGETGELFF. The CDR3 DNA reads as TGTGCCAGCAGCCCCTGGGCATTAGCGGGAGAAACCGGGGAGCTGTTTTTT.

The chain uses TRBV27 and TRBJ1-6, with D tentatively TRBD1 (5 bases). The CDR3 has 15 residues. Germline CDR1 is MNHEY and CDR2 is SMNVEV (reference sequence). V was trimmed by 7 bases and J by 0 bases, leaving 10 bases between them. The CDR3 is CASKNRSSYNSPLHF. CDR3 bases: TGTGCCAGCAAAAACAGGAGCTCCTATAATTCACCCCTCCACTTT.

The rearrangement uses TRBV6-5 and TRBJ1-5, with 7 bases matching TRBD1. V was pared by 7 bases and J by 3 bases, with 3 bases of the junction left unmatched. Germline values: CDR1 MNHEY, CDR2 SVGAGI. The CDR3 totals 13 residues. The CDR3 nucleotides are TGTGCCAGCACGAGGGGGCCCAATCAGCCCCAGCATTTT. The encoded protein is CASTRGPNQPQHF.

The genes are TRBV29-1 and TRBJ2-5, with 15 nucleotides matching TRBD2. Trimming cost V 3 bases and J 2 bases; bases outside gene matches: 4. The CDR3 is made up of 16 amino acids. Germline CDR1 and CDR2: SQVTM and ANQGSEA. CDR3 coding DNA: TGCAGCGTTGAGGGACTAGCGGGGGGAATACAAGAGACCCAGTACTTC. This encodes CSVEGLAGGIQETQYF.

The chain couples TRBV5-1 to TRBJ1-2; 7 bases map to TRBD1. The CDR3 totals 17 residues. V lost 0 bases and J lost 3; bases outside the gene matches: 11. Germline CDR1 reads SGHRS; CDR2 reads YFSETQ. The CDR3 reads CASSLARVTGDHYGYTF. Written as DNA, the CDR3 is TGCGCCAGCAGCTTGGCCCGTGTAACAGGGGATCACTATGGCTACACCTTC.

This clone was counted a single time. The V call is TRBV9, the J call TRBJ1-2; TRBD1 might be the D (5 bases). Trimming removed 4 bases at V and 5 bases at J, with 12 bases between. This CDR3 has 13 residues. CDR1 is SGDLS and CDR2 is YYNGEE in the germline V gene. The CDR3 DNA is TGTGCCAGCAGCCTGCACCAGGGATATGGCTACACCTTC. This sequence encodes CASSLHQGYGYTF.

Here the CDR3 DNA reads TGTGCCAGCAGCCGCCCGGACAGGGAGGGAAACACCATATATTTT. Translation: CASSRPDREGNTIYF. The genes are TRBV11-2 and TRBJ1-3; TRBD1 aligns across 8 bases. The J segment lost 4 bases and the V segment lost 5 bases, leaving 7 bases of the junction unmatched. The CDR3 length is 15 residues. The germline V gene has CDR1 SGHAT and CDR2 FQNNGV.

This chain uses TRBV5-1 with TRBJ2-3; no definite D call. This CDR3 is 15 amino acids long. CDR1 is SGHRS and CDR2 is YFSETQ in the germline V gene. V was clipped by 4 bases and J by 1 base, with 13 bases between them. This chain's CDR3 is CASSIRTGGTDTQYF. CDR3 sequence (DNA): TGCGCCAGCAGCATACGCACGGGCGGCACAGATACGCAGTATTTT. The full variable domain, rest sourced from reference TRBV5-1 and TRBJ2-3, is KAGVTQTPRYLIKTRGQQVTLSCSPISGHRSVSWYQQTPGQGLQFLFEYFSETQRNKGNFPGRFSGRQFSNSRSEMNVSTLELGDSALYLCASSIRTGGTDTQYFGPGTRLTVL.

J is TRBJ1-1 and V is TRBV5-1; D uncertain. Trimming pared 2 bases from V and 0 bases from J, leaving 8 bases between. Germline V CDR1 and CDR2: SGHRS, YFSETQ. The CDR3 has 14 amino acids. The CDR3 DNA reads TGCGCCAGCAGCTTTGGGGTATTGAACACTGAAGCTTTCTTT. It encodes CASSFGVLNTEAFF. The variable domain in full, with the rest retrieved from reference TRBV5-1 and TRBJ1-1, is KAGVTQTPRYLIKTRGQQVTLSCSPISGHRSVSWYQQTPGQGLQFLFEYFSETQRNKGNFPGRFSGRQFSNSRSEMNVSTLELGDSALYLCASSFGVLNTEAFFGQGTRLTVV.

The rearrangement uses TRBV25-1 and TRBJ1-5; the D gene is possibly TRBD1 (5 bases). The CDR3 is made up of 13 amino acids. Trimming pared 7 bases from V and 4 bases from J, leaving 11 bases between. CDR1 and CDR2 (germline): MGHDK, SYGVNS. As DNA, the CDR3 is TGTGCCAGCACCAATGGGGCTAATCAGCCCCAGCATTTT. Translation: CASTNGANQPQHF.

CDR3 amino acids: CASSLGLSYGYTF. CDR3 DNA: TGTGCCAGCAGCTTAGGGCTATCATATGGCTACACCTTC. The chain joins TRBV7-3 to TRBJ1-2, with D uncertain. This CDR3 contains 13 residues. Germline CDR1 is SGHTA and CDR2 is FQGTGA. V gave up 2 bases and J gave up 5 bases, with 9 bases separating them.

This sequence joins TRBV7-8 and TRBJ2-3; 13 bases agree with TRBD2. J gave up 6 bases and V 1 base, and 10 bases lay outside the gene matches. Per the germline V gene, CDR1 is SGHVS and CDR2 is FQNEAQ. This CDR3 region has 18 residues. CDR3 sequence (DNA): TGTGCCAGCAGCTTAGGGACTAGCGGGAGACCAAAACTGGATACGCAGTATTTT. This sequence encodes CASSLGTSGRPKLDTQYF.